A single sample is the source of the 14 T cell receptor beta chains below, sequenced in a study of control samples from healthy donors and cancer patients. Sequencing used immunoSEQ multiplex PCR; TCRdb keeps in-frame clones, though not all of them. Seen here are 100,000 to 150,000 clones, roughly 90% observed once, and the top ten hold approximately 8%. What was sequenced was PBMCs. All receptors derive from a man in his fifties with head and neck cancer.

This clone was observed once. Written as DNA, the CDR3 is TGTGCCAGCCCAATCGAGAGGGTCGGCGGGGAGCTGTTTTTT. Residues: CASPIERVGGELFF. The V gene is TRBV7-9, the J gene TRBJ2-2; D possibly corresponds to TRBD2 (5 bases). The germline V and J ends were trimmed by 8 bases and 7 bases, with 17 bases remaining between them. Looked up from germline, CDR1 is SEHNR and CDR2 is FQNEAQ (reference sequence). The length of the CDR3 is 14 residues.

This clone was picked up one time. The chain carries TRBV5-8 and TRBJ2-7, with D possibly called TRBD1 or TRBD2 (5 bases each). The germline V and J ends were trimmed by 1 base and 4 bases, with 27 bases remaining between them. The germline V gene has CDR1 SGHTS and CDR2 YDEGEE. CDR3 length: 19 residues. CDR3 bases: TGTGCCAGCAGCTTGAACAGAGGTTGGGGGACCCCAACTTTATACGAGCAGTACTTC. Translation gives CASSLNRGWGTPTLYEQYF. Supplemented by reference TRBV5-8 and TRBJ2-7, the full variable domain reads EAGVTQSPTHLIKTRGQQATLRCSPISGHTSVYWYQQALGLGLQFLLWYDEGEERNRGNFPPRFSGRQFPNYSSELNVNALELEDSALYLCASSLNRGWGTPTLYEQYFGPGTRLTVT.

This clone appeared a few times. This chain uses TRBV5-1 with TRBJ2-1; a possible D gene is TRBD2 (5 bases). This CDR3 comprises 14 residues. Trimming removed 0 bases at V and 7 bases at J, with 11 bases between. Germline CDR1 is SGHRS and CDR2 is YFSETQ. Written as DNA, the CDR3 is TGCGCCAGCAGCTTGGGGGGAGAGTTGAATGAGCAGTTCTTC. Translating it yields CASSLGGELNEQFF.

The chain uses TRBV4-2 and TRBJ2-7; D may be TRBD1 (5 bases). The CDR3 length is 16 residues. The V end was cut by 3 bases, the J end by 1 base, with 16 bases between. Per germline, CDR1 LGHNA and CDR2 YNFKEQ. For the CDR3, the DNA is TGTGCCAGCAGCCAGTCCGACAGACTGACTTCCTACGAGCAGTACTTC. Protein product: CASSQSDRLTSYEQYF.

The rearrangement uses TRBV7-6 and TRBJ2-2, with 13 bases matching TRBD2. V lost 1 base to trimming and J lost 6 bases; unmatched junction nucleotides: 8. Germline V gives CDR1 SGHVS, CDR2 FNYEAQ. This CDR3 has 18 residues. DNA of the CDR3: TGTGCCAGCAGCTTAGAACATCCCGGACTAGCGGGAGCCGGGGAGCTGTTTTTT. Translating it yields CASSLEHPGLAGAGELFF.

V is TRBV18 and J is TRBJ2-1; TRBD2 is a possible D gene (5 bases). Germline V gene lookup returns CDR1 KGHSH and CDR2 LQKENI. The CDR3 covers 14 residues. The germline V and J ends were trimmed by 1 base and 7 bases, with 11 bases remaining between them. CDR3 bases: TGTGCCAGCTCACCACTGAGGGAGAGGAATGAGCAGTTCTTC. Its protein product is CASSPLRERNEQFF.

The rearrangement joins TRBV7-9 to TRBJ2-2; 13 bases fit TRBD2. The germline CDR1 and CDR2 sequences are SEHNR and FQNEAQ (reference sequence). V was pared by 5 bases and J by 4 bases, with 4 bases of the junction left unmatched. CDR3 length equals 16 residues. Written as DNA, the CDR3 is TGTGCCAGCAGCGGACTAGCGGGGGCGAGCACCGGGGAGCTGTTTTTT. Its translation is CASSGLAGASTGELFF.

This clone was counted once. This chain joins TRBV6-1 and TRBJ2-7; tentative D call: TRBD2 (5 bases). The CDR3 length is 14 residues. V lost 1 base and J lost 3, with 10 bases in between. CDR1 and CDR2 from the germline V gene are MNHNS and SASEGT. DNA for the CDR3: TGTGCCAGCAGTGAAGTCGGGAACTTCTACGAGCAGTACTTC. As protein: CASSEVGNFYEQYF.

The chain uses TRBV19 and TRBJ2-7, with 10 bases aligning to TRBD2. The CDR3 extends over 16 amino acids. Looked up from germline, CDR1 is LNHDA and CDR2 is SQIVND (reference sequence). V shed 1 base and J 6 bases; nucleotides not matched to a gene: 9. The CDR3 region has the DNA TGTGCCAGTAGTATAGGGGCCCTAGCGGGAGTATCCGAGCAGTACTTC. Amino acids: CASSIGALAGVSEQYF.

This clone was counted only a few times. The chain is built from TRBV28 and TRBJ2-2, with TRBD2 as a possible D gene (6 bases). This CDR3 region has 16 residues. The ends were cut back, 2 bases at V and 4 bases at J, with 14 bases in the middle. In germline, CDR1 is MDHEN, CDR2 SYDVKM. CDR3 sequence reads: CASSLLGGLSTGELFF. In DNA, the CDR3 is TGTGCCAGCAGTTTACTTGGAGGGTTAAGCACCGGGGAGCTGTTTTTT.

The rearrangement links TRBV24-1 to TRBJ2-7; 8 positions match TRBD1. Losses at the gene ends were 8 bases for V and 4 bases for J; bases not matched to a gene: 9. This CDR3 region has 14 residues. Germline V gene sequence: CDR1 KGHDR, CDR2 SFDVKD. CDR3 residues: CATNQDRDRYEQYF. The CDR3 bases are TGTGCCACCAACCAGGACAGGGACCGATACGAGCAGTACTTC.

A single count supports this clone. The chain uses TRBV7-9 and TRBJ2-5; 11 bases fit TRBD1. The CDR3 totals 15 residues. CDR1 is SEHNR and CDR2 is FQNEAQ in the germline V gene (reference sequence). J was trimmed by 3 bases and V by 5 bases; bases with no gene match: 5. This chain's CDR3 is CASSPGTGGEETQYF. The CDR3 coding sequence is TGTGCCAGCAGCCCTGGGACAGGGGGTGAAGAGACCCAGTACTTC.

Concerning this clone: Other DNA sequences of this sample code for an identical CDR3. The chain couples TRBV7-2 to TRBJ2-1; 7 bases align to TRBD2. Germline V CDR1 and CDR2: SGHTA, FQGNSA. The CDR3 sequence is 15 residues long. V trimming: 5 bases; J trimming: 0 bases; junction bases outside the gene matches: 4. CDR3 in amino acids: CASSASGNSYNEQFF. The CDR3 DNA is TGTGCCAGCAGCGCGAGCGGGAACTCCTACAATGAGCAGTTCTTC.

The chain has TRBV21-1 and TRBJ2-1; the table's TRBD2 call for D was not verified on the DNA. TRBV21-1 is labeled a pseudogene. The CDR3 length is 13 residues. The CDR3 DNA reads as TGTGGGCCTAGCGGGAGCTCCTACAATGAGCAGTTCTTC. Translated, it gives CGPSGSSYNEQFF.